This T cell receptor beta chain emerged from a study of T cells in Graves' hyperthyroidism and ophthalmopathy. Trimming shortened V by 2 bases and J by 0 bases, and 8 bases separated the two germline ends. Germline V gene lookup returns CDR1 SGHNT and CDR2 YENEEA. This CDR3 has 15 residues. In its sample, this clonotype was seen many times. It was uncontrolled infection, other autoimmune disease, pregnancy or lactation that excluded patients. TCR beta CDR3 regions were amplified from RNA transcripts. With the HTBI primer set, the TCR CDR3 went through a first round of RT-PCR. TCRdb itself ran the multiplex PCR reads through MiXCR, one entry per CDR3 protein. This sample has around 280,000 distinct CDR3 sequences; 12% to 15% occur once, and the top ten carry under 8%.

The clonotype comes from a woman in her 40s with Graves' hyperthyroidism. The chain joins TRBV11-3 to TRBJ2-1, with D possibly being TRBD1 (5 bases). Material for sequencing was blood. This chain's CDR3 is CASSLKGISYNEQFF. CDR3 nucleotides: TGTGCCAGCAGCTTAAAGGGGATCTCCTACAATGAGCAGTTCTTC.